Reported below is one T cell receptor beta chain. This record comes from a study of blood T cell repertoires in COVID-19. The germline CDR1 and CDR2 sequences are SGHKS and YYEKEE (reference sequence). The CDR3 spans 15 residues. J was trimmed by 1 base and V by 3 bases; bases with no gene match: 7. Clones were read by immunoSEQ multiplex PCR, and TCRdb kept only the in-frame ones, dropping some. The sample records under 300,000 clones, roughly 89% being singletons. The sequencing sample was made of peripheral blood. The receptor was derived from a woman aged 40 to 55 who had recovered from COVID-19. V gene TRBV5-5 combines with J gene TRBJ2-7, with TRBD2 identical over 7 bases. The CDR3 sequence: CASSSIAGSSYEQYF. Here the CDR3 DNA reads TGTGCCAGCAGCTCCATAGCGGGTTCTTCCTACGAGCAGTACTTC.